This TCR beta chain is drawn from a study of T-cell reconstitution after alpha-beta-depleted transplantation in children. Unique molecular identifiers were incorporated during preparation of the TCRbeta library. In TCRdb, the PCR reads were re-called with MiXCR into one record per CDR3 protein. In the table there are a few hundred thousand distinct CDR3 sequences, approximately 12% of which are singletons. At least ten counts were recorded for this clonotype. What it binds is unknown. The CDR3 loop spans 14 amino acids. V was trimmed by 2 bases and J by 4 bases, leaving 8 bases between them. General study findings and limits: Once a year had passed after transplant, T-cell counts and diversity came mostly from newly produced T cells. About two months after transplant, alpha-beta T cells reportedly came from several hundred expanded graft clones. Recipient T cells and thymic progenitors that survived were the source of the high TCRbeta diversity seen at day 60 in some patients.

The chain recombines TRBV12-3 or TRBV12-4 with TRBJ2-2; D is undetermined. This sample comprised PBMCs, mostly from graft donor cells, obtained 360 days after TCRalphabeta/CD19-depleted stem cell transplant. The receptor was isolated from a male patient under 18 who had a stem cell transplant for acute myeloid leukemia, so the T cells may come from the graft donor. The CDR3 nucleotides are TGTGCCAGCAGTTTAACCTACCCCACCGGGGAGCTGTTTTTT. It encodes CASSLTYPTGELFF.